The present T cell receptor beta chain was sequenced within a study of radiotherapy plus CTLA-4 blockade in lung cancer. This CDR3 has 13 residues. Germline lookup yields CDR1 GTSNPN and CDR2 SVGIG (reference sequence). Trimming removed 3 bases from V and 7 bases from J; junction bases left unmatched: 3. This clone was recorded once. Clones were read by immunoSEQ multiplex PCR, and TCRdb kept only the in-frame ones, dropping some. Of about 56,000 clones in the sample, under 80% were seen once. The specimen was peripheral blood, collected from a patient treated with radiotherapy plus ipilimumab. The clonotype comes from a human donor with non-small cell lung cancer who had a complete response to radiotherapy plus ipilimumab. The gene calls are TRBV30 and TRBJ1-6; TRBD1 agrees at 7 bases. The CDR3: CAWRDRRNSPLHF. The DNA for the CDR3 is TGTGCCTGGAGGGACAGGCGAAATTCACCCCTCCACTTT.